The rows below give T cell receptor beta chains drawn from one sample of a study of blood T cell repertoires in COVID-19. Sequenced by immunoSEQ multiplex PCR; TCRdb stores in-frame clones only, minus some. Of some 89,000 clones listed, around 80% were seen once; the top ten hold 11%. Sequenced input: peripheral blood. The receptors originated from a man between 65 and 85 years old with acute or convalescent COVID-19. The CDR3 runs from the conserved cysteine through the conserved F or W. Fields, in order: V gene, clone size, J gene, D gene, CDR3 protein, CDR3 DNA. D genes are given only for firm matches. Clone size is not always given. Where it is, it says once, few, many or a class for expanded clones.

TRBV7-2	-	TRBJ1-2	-	CASSLDRFDGYTF	TGTGCCAGCAGCCTTGACAGGTTTGATGGCTACACCTTC
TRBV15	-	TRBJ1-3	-	CATSTGGGSGNTIYF	TGTGCCACCAGCACAGGCGGAGGGTCAGGAAACACCATATATTTT
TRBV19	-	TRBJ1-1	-	CASSIKGLGNTEAFF	TGTGCCAGTAGTATAAAAGGCCTAGGGAACACTGAAGCTTTCTTT
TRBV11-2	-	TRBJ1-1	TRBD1	CASSYLDRVAEAFF	TGTGCCAGCAGCTACCTTGACAGGGTAGCTGAAGCTTTCTTT
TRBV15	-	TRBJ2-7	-	CATSRDLSYEQYF	TGTGCCACCAGCAGAGATCTATCGTACGAGCAGTACTTC
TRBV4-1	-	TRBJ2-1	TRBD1	CASSQEGPQGVNEQFF	TGCGCCAGCAGCCAAGAAGGGCCCCAGGGGGTTAATGAGCAGTTCTTC
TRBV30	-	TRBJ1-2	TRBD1	CAWSVGQGVNYGYTF	TGTGCCTGGAGTGTAGGACAGGGGGTAAACTATGGCTACACCTTC
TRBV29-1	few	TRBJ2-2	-	CSVRLEGAGELFF	TGCAGCGTCCGACTTGAAGGGGCCGGGGAGCTGTTTTTT
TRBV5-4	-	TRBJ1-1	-	CASSLGGELAEAFF	TGTGCCAGCAGCTTGGGGGGCGAACTGGCTGAAGCTTTCTTT
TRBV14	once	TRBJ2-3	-	CASSQLAYTQYF	TGTGCCAGCAGCCAACTAGCTTACACGCAGTATTTT
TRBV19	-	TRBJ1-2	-	CASSIGGNSGYTF	TGTGCCAGTAGTATCGGAGGGAACTCTGGCTACACCTTC
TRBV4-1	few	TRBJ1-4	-	CASSPTGINEKLFF	TGCGCCAGCAGCCCGACAGGTATTAATGAAAAACTGTTTTTT
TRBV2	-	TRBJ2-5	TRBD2	CASSVLAASQETQYF	TGTGCCAGCAGTGTTCTAGCGGCCTCCCAAGAGACCCAGTACTTC
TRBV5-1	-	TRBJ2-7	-	CASSPSAGATYEQYF	TGCGCCAGCAGCCCGAGTGCGGGGGCAACCTACGAGCAGTACTTC
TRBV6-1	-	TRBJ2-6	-	CASSENGSGANVLTF	TGTGCCAGCAGTGAAAACGGCTCTGGGGCCAACGTCCTGACTTTC
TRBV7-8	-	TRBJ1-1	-	CASSLAAAGTNTEAFF	TGTGCCAGCAGCTTAGCGGCGGCGGGAACGAACACTGAAGCTTTCTTT
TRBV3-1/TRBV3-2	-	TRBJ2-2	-	CASSLLLRFTGELFF	TGTGCCAGCAGCCTATTATTGCGGTTCACCGGGGAGCTGTTTTTT
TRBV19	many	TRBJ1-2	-	CASSISGVGGGYTF	TGTGCCAGTAGTATTTCAGGGGTTGGCGGCGGCTACACCTTC
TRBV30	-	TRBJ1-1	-	CAWSAETIEAFF	TGTGCCTGGAGTGCGGAGACTATTGAAGCTTTCTTT
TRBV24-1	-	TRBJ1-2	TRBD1	CATSDSLDRGVGGYTF	TGTGCCACCAGTGATTCGCTGGACAGGGGAGTAGGAGGCTACACCTTC
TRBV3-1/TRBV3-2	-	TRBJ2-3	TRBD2	CASSLRGGGGAADTQYF	TGTGCCAGCAGCCTCAGAGGGGGCGGGGGGGCGGCAGATACGCAGTATTTT
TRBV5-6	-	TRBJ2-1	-	CASSSLDKGANNEQFF	TGTGCCAGCAGCTCCCTGGACAAGGGCGCCAACAATGAGCAGTTCTTC
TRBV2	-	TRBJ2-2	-	CASSPTRAVPGELFF	TGTGCCAGCAGCCCGACTAGGGCAGTCCCGGGGGAGCTGTTTTTT
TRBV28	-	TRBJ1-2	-	CASSLSSGGLANYGYTF	TGTGCCAGCAGTTTAAGTTCCGGCGGACTAGCTAACTATGGCTACACCTTC
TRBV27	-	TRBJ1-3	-	CASSPSGTQSSGNTIYF	TGTGCCAGCAGTCCCTCCGGGACACAGAGCTCTGGAAACACCATATATTTT
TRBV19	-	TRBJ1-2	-	CASSIGSGLGGYTF	TGTGCCAGTAGTATAGGATCGGGTCTCGGTGGCTACACCTTC
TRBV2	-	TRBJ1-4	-	CASHYQEKLFF	TGTGCCAGCCATTATCAGGAAAAACTGTTTTTT
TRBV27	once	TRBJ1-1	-	CASSEDINTEAFF	TGTGCCAGCAGTGAGGACATTAACACTGAAGCTTTCTTT
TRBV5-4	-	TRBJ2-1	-	CASSQGGSSYNEQFF	TGTGCCAGCAGTCAAGGGGGTTCCTCCTACAATGAGCAGTTCTTC
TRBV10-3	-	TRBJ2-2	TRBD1	CAISESAQGAVGELFF	TGTGCCATCAGTGAGTCAGCACAGGGGGCTGTCGGGGAGCTGTTTTTT
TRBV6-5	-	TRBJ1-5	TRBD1	CASCDRAGNQPQHF	TGTGCCAGCTGCGACAGGGCTGGCAATCAGCCCCAGCATTTT
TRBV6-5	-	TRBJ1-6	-	CASTQGRVGSPLHF	TGTGCCAGCACCCAGGGGAGGGTGGGCTCACCCCTCCACTTT
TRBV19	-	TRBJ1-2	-	CASSIDPVYGYTF	TGTGCCAGTAGTATAGATCCGGTCTATGGCTACACCTTC
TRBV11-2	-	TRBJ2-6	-	CASSHAGGANVLTF	TGTGCCAGCAGCCACGCGGGCGGGGCCAACGTCCTGACTTTC
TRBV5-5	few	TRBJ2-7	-	CASSLGHLSYEQYF	TGTGCCAGCAGCTTGGGACACCTATCCTACGAGCAGTACTTC
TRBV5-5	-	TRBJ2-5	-	CASSLATPGETQYF	TGTGCCAGCAGCTTGGCGACCCCGGGGGAGACCCAGTACTTC
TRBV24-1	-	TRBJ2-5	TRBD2	CATSDSSGGLGTQYF	TGTGCCACCAGTGATTCGAGCGGGGGGCTAGGGACCCAGTACTTC
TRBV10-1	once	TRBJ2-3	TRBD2	CASSAWRGDPDTQYF	TGCGCCAGCAGTGCGTGGCGGGGGGACCCAGATACGCAGTATTTT
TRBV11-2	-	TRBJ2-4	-	CASSRQGNIQYF	TGTGCCAGCAGCCGTCAGGGAAACATTCAGTACTTC
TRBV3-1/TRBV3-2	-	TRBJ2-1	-	CASSQDRRLSYNEQFF	TGTGCCAGCAGCCAAGACAGGCGCCTGTCCTACAATGAGCAGTTCTTC
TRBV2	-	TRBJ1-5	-	CASGGQINQPQHF	TGTGCCAGCGGAGGACAGATCAATCAGCCCCAGCATTTT
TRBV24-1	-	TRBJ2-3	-	CATSRGAGADTQYF	TGTGCCACCAGCCGGGGGGCGGGAGCAGATACGCAGTATTTT
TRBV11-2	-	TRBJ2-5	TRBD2	CASSSLSGGAQETQYF	TGTGCCAGCAGCTCCCTTAGCGGGGGGGCCCAAGAGACCCAGTACTTC
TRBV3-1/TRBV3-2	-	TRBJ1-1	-	CASSFTFPVNTEAFF	TGTGCCAGCAGCTTCACCTTTCCGGTGAACACTGAAGCTTTCTTT
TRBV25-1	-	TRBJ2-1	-	CASSSRRPSSYNEQFF	TGTGCCAGCAGTTCCAGGAGGCCCAGCTCCTACAATGAGCAGTTCTTC
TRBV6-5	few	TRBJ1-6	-	CASRIEGVSPLHF	TGTGCCAGCAGAATAGAAGGGGTTTCACCCCTCCACTTT
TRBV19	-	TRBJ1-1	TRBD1	CASNPGGITEAFF	TGTGCCAGTAACCCAGGGGGAATCACTGAAGCTTTCTTT
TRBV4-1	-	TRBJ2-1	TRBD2	CASSPYGGAGGPSNEQFF	TGCGCCAGCAGCCCTTATGGGGGAGCGGGGGGGCCAAGCAATGAGCAGTTCTTC
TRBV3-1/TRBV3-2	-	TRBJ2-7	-	CASSQETATKYF	TGTGCCAGCAGCCAAGAGACAGCTACAAAGTACTTC